Detailed here is one T cell receptor (beta chain). The data originate from a study of blood T cell repertoires in COVID-19. TCRdb's copy holds only in-frame clones and misses some; the assay was immunoSEQ multiplex PCR. The sample includes tens of thousands of clones, about nine tenths of them seen just once. The sample consisted of peripheral blood. The origin of this receptor is a woman of 80 years or more with active COVID-19.

The CDR3 nucleotides are TGTGCCAGCAGCCGAAGGAGCGGGAGCCCCAACGAGCAGTTCTTC. Amino acid sequence: CASSRRSGSPNEQFF. The chain recombines TRBV5-4 with TRBJ2-1; 8 bases fit TRBD2. Trimming removed 4 bases from V and 10 bases from J; junction bases left unmatched: 13. From germline, CDR1 is SGHNT and CDR2 YYREEE (reference sequence). The CDR3 has 15 amino acids.